Described below is a single T cell receptor (beta chain) sequence and its context. These data are taken from a study of blood T cell repertoires in COVID-19. Under the authors' procedure: Nucleated cell counts were estimated from reference gene primer amplification. Only in-frame clones appear in the TCRdb table, and some are missing; sequencing was by immunoSEQ multiplex PCR. V, J and clone size were drawn from that table, and D and trimming were deduced from the DNA. The repertoire holds about 240,000 clones, with 75% to 90% as singletons. The sample was PBMCs or T cells enriched from blood (not recorded which). This sequence was found in a middle-aged woman with acute COVID-19.

The CDR3 here is CASSLRGHEGQPQHF. The CDR3 DNA sequence: TGCGCCAGCAGCCTGAGGGGGCATGAAGGTCAGCCCCAGCATTTT. This chain links TRBV5-1 with TRBJ1-5; 7 bases map to TRBD1. Germline trimming cut 4 bases from V and 6 bases from J; bases unmatched to any gene: 10. Germline V gives CDR1 SGHRS, CDR2 YFSETQ. The CDR3 length is 15 residues.